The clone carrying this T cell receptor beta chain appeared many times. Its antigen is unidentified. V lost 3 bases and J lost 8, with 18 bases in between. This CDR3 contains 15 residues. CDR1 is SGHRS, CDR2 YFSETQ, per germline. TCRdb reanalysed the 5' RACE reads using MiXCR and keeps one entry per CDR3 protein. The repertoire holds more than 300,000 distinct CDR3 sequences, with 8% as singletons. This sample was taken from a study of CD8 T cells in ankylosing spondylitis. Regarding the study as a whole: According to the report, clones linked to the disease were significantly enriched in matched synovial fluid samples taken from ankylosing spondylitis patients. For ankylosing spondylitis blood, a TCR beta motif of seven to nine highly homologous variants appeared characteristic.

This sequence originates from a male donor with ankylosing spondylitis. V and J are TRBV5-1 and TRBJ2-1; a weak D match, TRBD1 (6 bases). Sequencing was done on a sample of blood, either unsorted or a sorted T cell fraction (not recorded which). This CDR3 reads CASSSRQVHNDEQFF. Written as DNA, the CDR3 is TGCGCCAGCAGCTCGCGACAGGTTCATAACGATGAGCAGTTCTTC.